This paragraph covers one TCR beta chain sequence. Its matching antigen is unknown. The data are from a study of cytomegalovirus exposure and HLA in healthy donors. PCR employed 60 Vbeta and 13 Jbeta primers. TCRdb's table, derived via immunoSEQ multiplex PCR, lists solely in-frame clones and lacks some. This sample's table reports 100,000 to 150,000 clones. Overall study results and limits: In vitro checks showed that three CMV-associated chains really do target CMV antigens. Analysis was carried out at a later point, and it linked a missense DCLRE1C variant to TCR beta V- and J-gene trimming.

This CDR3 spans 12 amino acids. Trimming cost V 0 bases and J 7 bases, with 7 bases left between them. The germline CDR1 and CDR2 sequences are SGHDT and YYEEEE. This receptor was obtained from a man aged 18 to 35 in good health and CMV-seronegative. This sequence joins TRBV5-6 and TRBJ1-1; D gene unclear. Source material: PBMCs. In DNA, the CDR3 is TGTGCCAGCAGCTTGGGGGCCAATGAAGCTTTCTTT. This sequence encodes CASSLGANEAFF.